The TCR beta chain under discussion was sequenced for a study of blood T cell repertoires in COVID-19. Overall study context: Sample material is recorded as cDNA or gDNA derived from T cells, B-cell-depleted T cells, or PBMCs.

Clinical history as reported by participants underpinned cohort assignment. The CDR3 consists of 13 residues. Germline loops: CDR1 LNHDA, CDR2 SQIVND (reference sequence). Trimming stripped 3 bases from V and 5 bases from J, with 10 bases between. TCRdb's copy holds only in-frame clones and misses some; the assay was immunoSEQ multiplex PCR. The sample yields 250,000 to 350,000 clones, 88% seen once. Sequenced: PBMCs or T cells enriched from blood (not recorded which). The receptor's source is a woman aged 55-70 years in a cohort exposed to, infected with or recovered from COVID-19 (not recorded which). The rearrangement joins TRBV19 to TRBJ2-5; TRBD1 is a possible D gene (6 bases). The DNA of the CDR3 is TGTGCCAGTAGTATTATCAGGGGTGAGACCCAGTACTTC. Protein product: CASSIIRGETQYF.